The 3 T cell receptor beta chains below were found in one sample sequenced in a study of cytomegalovirus exposure and HLA in healthy donors. Profiling relied on immunoSEQ multiplex PCR, and the TCRdb table lists in-frame clones only, not all of them. This table has approximately 300,000 clones, roughly nine tenths appearing once. Specimen: PBMCs. Receptors originate from a woman younger than 45 in good health and CMV-seropositive.

The chain couples TRBV11-2 to TRBJ1-1; maybe TRBD1 (6 bases). Germline values: CDR1 SGHAT, CDR2 FQNNGV. The ends were cut back, 0 bases at V and 3 bases at J, with 14 bases in the middle. This CDR3 has 16 residues. CDR3 bases: TGTGCCAGCAGCTTAGATTGGAGGGGGTCGGACACTGAAGCTTTCTTT. Residues: CASSLDWRGSDTEAFF.

The rearrangement uses TRBV30 and TRBJ2-2; D is possibly TRBD2 (7 bases). CDR1 and CDR2 (germline): GTSNPN, SVGIG (reference sequence). CDR3 length: 15 residues. V gave up 2 bases and J gave up 0 bases, with 10 bases separating them. The DNA for the CDR3 is TGTGCCTGGAGTCGGGGGGCAACGAACACCGGGGAGCTGTTTTTT. This codes for CAWSRGATNTGELFF.

The rearrangement links TRBV19 to TRBJ2-1; D uncertain. With 1 base removed from V and 0 bases from J, the gap between germline ends came to 10 bases. The CDR3 sequence is 16 residues long. CDR1 is LNHDA and CDR2 is SQIVND in the germline V gene (reference sequence). Here the CDR3 reads CASSIVVRGSYNEQFF. The CDR3, as DNA: TGTGCCAGTAGTATAGTGGTCCGAGGCTCCTACAATGAGCAGTTCTTC.